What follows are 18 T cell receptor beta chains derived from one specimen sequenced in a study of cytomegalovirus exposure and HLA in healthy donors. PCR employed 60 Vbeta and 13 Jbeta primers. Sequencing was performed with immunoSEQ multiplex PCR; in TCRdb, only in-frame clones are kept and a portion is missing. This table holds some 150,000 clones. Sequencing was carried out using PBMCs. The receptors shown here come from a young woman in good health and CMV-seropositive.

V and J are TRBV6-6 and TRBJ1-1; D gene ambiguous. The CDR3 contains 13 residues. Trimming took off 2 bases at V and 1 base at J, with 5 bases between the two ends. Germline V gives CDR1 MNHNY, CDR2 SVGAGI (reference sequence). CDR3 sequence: CASSYVWNTEAFF. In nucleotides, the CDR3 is TGTGCCAGCAGTTACGTCTGGAACACTGAAGCTTTCTTT.

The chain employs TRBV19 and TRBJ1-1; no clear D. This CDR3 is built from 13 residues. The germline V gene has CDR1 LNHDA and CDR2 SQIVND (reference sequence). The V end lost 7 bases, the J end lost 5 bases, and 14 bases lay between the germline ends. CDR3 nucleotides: TGTGCCAGTACCCGACGGGAGGTAACTGAAGCTTTCTTT. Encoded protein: CASTRREVTEAFF.

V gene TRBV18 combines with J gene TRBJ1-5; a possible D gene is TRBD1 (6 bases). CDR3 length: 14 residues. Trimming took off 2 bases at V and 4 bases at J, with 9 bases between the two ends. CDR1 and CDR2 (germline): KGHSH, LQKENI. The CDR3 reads CASSPNTGNQPQHF. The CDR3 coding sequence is TGTGCCAGCTCACCAAATACAGGGAATCAGCCCCAGCATTTT.

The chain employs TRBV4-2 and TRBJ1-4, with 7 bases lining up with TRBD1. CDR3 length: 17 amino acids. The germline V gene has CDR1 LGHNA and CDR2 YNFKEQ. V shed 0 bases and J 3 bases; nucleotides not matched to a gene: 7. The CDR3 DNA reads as TGTGCCAGCAGCCAAGAGGTCACAGGGGCTGCTAATGAAAAACTGTTTTTT. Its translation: CASSQEVTGAANEKLFF.

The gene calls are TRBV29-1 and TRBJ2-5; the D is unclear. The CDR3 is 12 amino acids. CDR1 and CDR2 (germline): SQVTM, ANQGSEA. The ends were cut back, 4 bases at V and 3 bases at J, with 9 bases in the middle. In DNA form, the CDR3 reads TGCAGCGTTGGTACACTAAAAGAGACCCAGTACTTC. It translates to CSVGTLKETQYF. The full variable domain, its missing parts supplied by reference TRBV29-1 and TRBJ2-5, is SAVISQKPSRDICQRGTSLTIQCQVDSQVTMMFWYRQQPGQSLTLIATANQGSEATYESGFVIDKFPISRPNLTFSTLTVSNMSPEDSSIYLCSVGTLKETQYFGPGTRLLVL.

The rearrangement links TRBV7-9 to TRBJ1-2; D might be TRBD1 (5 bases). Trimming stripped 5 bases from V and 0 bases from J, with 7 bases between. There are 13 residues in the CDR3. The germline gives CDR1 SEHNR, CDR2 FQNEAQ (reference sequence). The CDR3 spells CASSRDSNYGYTF. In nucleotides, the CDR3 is TGTGCCAGCAGCCGGGACTCTAACTATGGCTACACCTTC.

The CDR3 bases are TGTGCCAGCAGTGATGCAGACGGAGCCTACGAGCAGTACTTC. Protein product: CASSDADGAYEQYF. The chain combines TRBV2 with TRBJ2-7; D is undetermined. Germline V CDR1 and CDR2: SNHLY, FYNNEI. The CDR3 has 14 amino acids. The V and J ends lost 3 bases and 2 bases respectively, with 11 bases between them. Together with reference TRBV2 and TRBJ2-7, the CDR3 gives the full variable domain: EPEVTQTPSHQVTQMGQEVILRCVPISNHLYFYWYRQILGQKVEFLVSFYNNEISEKSEIFDDQFSVERPDGSNFTLKIRSTKLEDSAMYFCASSDADGAYEQYFGPGTRLTVT.

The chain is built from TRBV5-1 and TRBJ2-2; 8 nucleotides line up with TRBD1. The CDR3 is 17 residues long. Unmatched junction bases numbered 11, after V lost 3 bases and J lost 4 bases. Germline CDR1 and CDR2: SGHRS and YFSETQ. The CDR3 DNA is TGCGCCAGCAGCTCTACAATGACAGGGGTTTCCACCGGGGAGCTGTTTTTT. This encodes CASSSTMTGVSTGELFF. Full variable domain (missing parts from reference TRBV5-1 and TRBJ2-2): KAGVTQTPRYLIKTRGQQVTLSCSPISGHRSVSWYQQTPGQGLQFLFEYFSETQRNKGNFPGRFSGRQFSNSRSEMNVSTLELGDSALYLCASSSTMTGVSTGELFFGEGSRLTVL.

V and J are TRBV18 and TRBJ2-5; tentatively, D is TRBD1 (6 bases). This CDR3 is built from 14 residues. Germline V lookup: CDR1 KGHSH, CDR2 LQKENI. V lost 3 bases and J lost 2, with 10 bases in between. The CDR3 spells CASSPADRQETQYF. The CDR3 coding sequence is TGTGCCAGCTCACCGGCGGACAGACAAGAGACCCAGTACTTC.

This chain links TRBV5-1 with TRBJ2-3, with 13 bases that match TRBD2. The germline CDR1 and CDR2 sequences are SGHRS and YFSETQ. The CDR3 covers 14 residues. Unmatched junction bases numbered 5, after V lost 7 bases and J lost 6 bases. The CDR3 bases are TGCGCCAGCTCCGGACTAGCGGGGGAGGATACGCAGTATTTT. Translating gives CASSGLAGEDTQYF.

Written as DNA, the CDR3 is TGTGCCAGCCTTACCCGAGGGCTAGCGGGGGGAACCGGGGAGCTGTTTTTT. It translates to CASLTRGLAGGTGELFF. The chain has TRBV27 and TRBJ2-2, with 11 bases that match TRBD2. Germline V lookup: CDR1 MNHEY, CDR2 SMNVEV (reference sequence). The CDR3 has 17 residues. Trimming cost V 8 bases and J 5 bases; bases outside gene matches: 13.

The CDR3, as DNA: TGTGCCAGCAGCGTGTCGGGACAGGGGGCGGGCACTGAAGCTTTCTTT. This encodes CASSVSGQGAGTEAFF. V gene TRBV9 combines with J gene TRBJ1-1, with 12 bases identical to TRBD1. In germline, CDR1 is SGDLS, CDR2 YYNGEE. This CDR3 has 16 amino acids. J lost 4 bases, V lost 2 bases, and 6 bases had no gene match.

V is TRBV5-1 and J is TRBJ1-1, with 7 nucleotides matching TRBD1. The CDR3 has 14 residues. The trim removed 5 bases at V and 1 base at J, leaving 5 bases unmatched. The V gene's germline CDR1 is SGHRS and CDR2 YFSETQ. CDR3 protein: CASSDRATNTEAFF. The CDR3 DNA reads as TGCGCCAGCAGTGACAGGGCAACGAACACTGAAGCTTTCTTT.

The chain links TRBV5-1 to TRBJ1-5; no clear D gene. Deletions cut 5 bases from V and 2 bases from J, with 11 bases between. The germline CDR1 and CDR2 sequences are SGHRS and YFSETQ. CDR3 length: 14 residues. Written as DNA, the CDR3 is TGCGCCAGCAGGCCCTACCCGGGCAATCAGCCCCAGCATTTT. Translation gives CASRPYPGNQPQHF.

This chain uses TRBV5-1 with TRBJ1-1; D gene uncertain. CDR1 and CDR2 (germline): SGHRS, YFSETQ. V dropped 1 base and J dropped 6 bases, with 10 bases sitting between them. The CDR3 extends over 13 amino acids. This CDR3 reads CASSLTGGAEAFF. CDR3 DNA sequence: TGCGCCAGCAGCTTGACTGGAGGTGCTGAAGCTTTCTTT.

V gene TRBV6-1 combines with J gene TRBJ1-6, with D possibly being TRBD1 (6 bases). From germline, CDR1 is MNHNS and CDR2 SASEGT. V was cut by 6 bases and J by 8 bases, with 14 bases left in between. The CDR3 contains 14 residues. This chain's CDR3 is CASSGQTSYSPLHF. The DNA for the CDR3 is TGTGCCAGCAGCGGACAGACCTCCTATTCACCCCTCCACTTT.

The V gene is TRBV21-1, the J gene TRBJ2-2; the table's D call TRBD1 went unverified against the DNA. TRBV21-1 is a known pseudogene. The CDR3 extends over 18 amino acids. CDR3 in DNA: TGTGCCAGCAGCTCCCTAAGGAGAAGGGGGCAGAACACCGGGGAGCTGTTTTTT. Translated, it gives CASSSLRRRGQNTGELFF.

The CDR3 DNA is TGTGCCAGCAGGTTCGACAGATTTAACACTGAAGCTTTCTTT. This sequence encodes CASRFDRFNTEAFF. The chain is built from TRBV6-4 and TRBJ1-1, with a weak D call TRBD1 (5 bases). The germline V and J ends were trimmed by 6 bases and 2 bases, with 13 bases remaining between them. The CDR3 consists of 14 residues. CDR1 is MRHNA and CDR2 is SNTAGT in the germline V gene.